The sample holds a few counts of the clone carrying this T cell receptor (beta chain). Its specificity is not known. This sample was taken from a study of T cells after yellow fever vaccination. General study findings and limits: A small share of clonotypes appeared in both CD4 and CD8 compartments.

In germline, CDR1 is SGHVS, CDR2 FQNEAQ. The CDR3 has 15 amino acids. V was cut by 10 bases and J by 4 bases, with 21 bases left in between. The authors made TCR cDNA by 5'RACE template switching, adding a universal primer site and UMIs. TCRdb processed the 5' RACE reads anew with MiXCR; each CDR3 protein has one entry. The data show a few hundred thousand distinct CDR3 sequences, with about 9.9% seen just once and roughly 18% held by the top ten. The starting material was PBMCs, obtained on the day of the first yellow fever vaccination. This sequence joins TRBV7-8 and TRBJ2-3; TRBD1 is a possible D gene (5 bases). This clonotype was sampled from a young man who received the YFV17D yellow fever vaccine. The CDR3, as DNA: TGTGCCACCACCCGAGCTGGGGCCCGGGCAGATACGCAGTATTTT. Residues: CATTRAGARADTQYF.